The next 32 T cell receptor beta chains were all read from a single sample in a study of blood T cell repertoires in COVID-19. The table came from immunoSEQ multiplex PCR; TCRdb's copy has only in-frame clones and leaves some out. The profile shows about 330,000 clones, approximately 87% of them singletons. Sequencing was done on a sample of peripheral blood. Receptor source: a woman between 45 and 65 years old with active or convalescent COVID-19.

This chain joins TRBV6-5 and TRBJ2-1; 10 bases map to TRBD2. V gave up 6 bases and J gave up 4 bases; unmatched junction bases: 3. Looked up from germline, CDR1 is MNHEY and CDR2 is SVGAGI. There are 14 residues in the CDR3. CDR3 DNA sequence: TGTGCCAGCAGAAAGACTAGCGGGTACAATGAGCAGTTCTTC. It yields the protein CASRKTSGYNEQFF.

Of note for this clone: At the DNA level, this CDR3 is encoded by other sequences in the same sample as well. The chain is built from TRBV2 and TRBJ1-5; 7 nucleotides line up with TRBD1. The CDR3 is made up of 13 amino acids. Trimming took 4 bases from V and 5 from J; bases not matched to a gene: 2. CDR1 and CDR2 (germline): SNHLY, FYNNEI. CDR3 in DNA: TGTGCCAGCAGTGGACAGGGAGATCAGCCCCAGCATTTT. Its protein product is CASSGQGDQPQHF. The full variable domain, rest sourced from reference TRBV2 and TRBJ1-5, is EPEVTQTPSHQVTQMGQEVILRCVPISNHLYFYWYRQILGQKVEFLVSFYNNEISEKSEIFDDQFSVERPDGSNFTLKIRSTKLEDSAMYFCASSGQGDQPQHFGDGTRLSIL.

This rearrangement joins TRBV19 to TRBJ1-5, with a possible D match to TRBD1 (6 bases). Trimming stripped 3 bases from V and 6 bases from J, with 15 bases between. The CDR3 is made up of 15 amino acids. CDR1 is LNHDA, CDR2 SQIVND, per germline (reference sequence). Here the CDR3 reads CASSIIAGGGQPQHF. Here the CDR3 DNA reads TGTGCCAGTAGTATCATAGCGGGGGGCGGTCAGCCCCAGCATTTT.

V and J are TRBV15 and TRBJ2-2; 7 positions agree with TRBD1. V shed 7 bases and J 3 bases; nucleotides not matched to a gene: 2. From germline, CDR1 is LNHNV and CDR2 YYDKDF (reference sequence). This CDR3 is 13 amino acids long. The CDR3 coding sequence is TGTGCCACCACTGACAGGGACACCGGGGAGCTGTTTTTT. Amino acid sequence: CATTDRDTGELFF.

V usage is TRBV7-2 and J usage is TRBJ2-1, with TRBD2 matching 7 bases. The CDR3 sequence is 13 residues long. Germline values: CDR1 SGHTA, CDR2 FQGNSA. V shed 3 bases and J 7 bases; nucleotides not matched to a gene: 3. The CDR3 region is CASSLSSGNEQFF. In DNA form, the CDR3 reads TGTGCCAGCAGCTTGAGTAGCGGGAATGAGCAGTTCTTC. Full variable domain (missing parts from reference TRBV7-2 and TRBJ2-1): GAGVSQSPSNKVTEKGKDVELRCDPISGHTALYWYRQSLGQGLEFLIYFQGNSAPDKSGLPSDRFSAERTGGSVSTLTIQRTQQEDSAVYLCASSLSSGNEQFFGPGTRLTVL.

V and J are TRBV6-6 and TRBJ1-1, with D perhaps TRBD1 (5 bases). V gave up 2 bases and J gave up 6 bases, with 13 bases separating them. The CDR3 length is 14 residues. Germline assignment: CDR1 MNHNY and CDR2 SVGAGI (reference sequence). The CDR3 sequence: CASSYRGGDAEAFF. The CDR3 DNA reads as TGTGCCAGCAGTTACCGGGGAGGGGACGCTGAAGCTTTCTTT.

This clone appeared once. The genes are TRBV9 and TRBJ1-3; unclear D gene. The CDR3 has 16 residues. V gave up 4 bases and J gave up 2 bases, with 16 bases separating them. CDR1 is SGDLS, CDR2 YYNGEE, per germline. The CDR3 sequence is CASSPRLGYPGNTIYF. Here the CDR3 DNA reads TGTGCCAGCAGCCCCCGTCTAGGCTACCCTGGAAACACCATATATTTT.

The chain is built from TRBV6-4 and TRBJ2-3; 7 nucleotides line up with TRBD1. Germline CDR1 MRHNA, CDR2 SNTAGT. V was pared by 2 bases and J by 1 base, with 9 bases of the junction left unmatched. The CDR3 has 17 residues. As DNA, the CDR3 is TGTGCCAGCAGTGACCCCGGGACAGACATGGGCACAGATACGCAGTATTTT. Translation gives CASSDPGTDMGTDTQYF.

The V and J genes are TRBV15 and TRBJ2-7; tentative D call: TRBD1 (5 bases). Germline CDR1 reads LNHNV; CDR2 reads YYDKDF (reference sequence). The CDR3 covers 15 residues. V lost 3 bases, J lost 3 bases, and 15 bases lay in between. In nucleotides, the CDR3 is TGTGCCACCAGCAGGTCGACAGAGACATACTACGAGCAGTACTTC. Encoded protein: CATSRSTETYYEQYF. The variable domain in full, completed from reference TRBV15 and TRBJ2-7, reads DAMVIQNPRYQVTQFGKPVTLSCSQTLNHNVMYWYQQKSSQAPKLLFHYYDKDFNNEADTPDNFQSRRPNTSFCFLDIRSPGLGDTAMYLCATSRSTETYYEQYFGPGTRLTVT.

This chain connects TRBV20-1 to TRBJ1-1; 7 bases map to TRBD1. The CDR3 loop spans 11 amino acids. Germline V gives CDR1 DFQATT, CDR2 SNEGSKA (reference sequence). V lost 8 bases and J lost 8; bases outside the gene matches: 8. CDR3 sequence: CSSQGMAEAFF. The CDR3 DNA reads as TGCAGTTCACAGGGGATGGCCGAAGCTTTCTTT.

This chain connects TRBV18 to TRBJ1-2, with a tentative D call TRBD1 (6 bases). Trimming took off 6 bases at V and 4 bases at J, with 18 bases between the two ends. The germline gives CDR1 KGHSH, CDR2 LQKENI. The CDR3 runs 15 residues. The CDR3 loop reads CASSERQESFYGYTF. As DNA, the CDR3 is TGTGCCAGCTCCGAGAGACAGGAAAGTTTCTATGGCTACACCTTC.

The V and J genes are TRBV27 and TRBJ1-6; 9 bases agree with TRBD1. This CDR3 is built from 17 residues. Trimming at V came to 4 bases and at J to 0 bases, leaving 4 bases not matched to a gene. CDR1 is MNHEY, CDR2 SMNVEV, per germline (reference sequence). Written as DNA, the CDR3 is TGTGCCAGCAGTTACCGACAGGGGGACTCCTATAATTCACCCCTCCACTTT. Amino acids: CASSYRQGDSYNSPLHF.

CDR3 in DNA: TGTGCCAGTAATCAGGGGATGAACACTGAAGCTTTCTTT. Amino acid sequence: CASNQGMNTEAFF. This chain joins TRBV12-3 or TRBV12-4 and TRBJ1-1; tentatively, D is TRBD1 (6 bases). This CDR3 spans 13 amino acids. Trimming pared 9 bases from V and 0 bases from J, leaving 11 bases between.

The J gene is TRBJ2-2, the V gene TRBV6-1, with 8 nucleotides matching TRBD2. V was pared by 6 bases and J by 4 bases, with 7 bases of the junction left unmatched. This CDR3 is 15 amino acids long. Germline-derived CDR1 and CDR2 are MNHNS and SASEGT. CDR3 sequence reads: CASRPGGGGTGELFF. CDR3 nucleotides: TGTGCCAGCAGACCCGGGGGGGGCGGCACCGGGGAGCTGTTTTTT.

The V and J genes are TRBV5-4 and TRBJ2-5, with D perhaps TRBD2 (6 bases). The CDR3 consists of 14 residues. The V gene lost 5 bases and the J gene lost 2 bases, with 13 bases spanning the gap. Germline V gene sequence: CDR1 SGHNT, CDR2 YYREEE (reference sequence). The CDR3 loop is CASSLRDFQETQYF. The CDR3 DNA follows: TGTGCCAGCAGTCTCCGGGACTTTCAAGAGACCCAGTACTTC.

The table lists this clone with a few counts. J is TRBJ2-7 and V is TRBV6-5; a possible D gene is TRBD1 (8 bases). This CDR3 has 15 amino acids. CDR1 is MNHEY and CDR2 is SVGAGI in the germline V gene. V was trimmed by 8 bases and J by 2 bases, leaving 19 bases between them. In nucleotides, the CDR3 is TGTGCCAGCGGCACCGCGGGGGACAGGACCTACGAGCAGTACTTC. Translating gives CASGTAGDRTYEQYF.

CDR3 bases: TGCGCCAGCAGCAACCGACAGGGAGGCACAGATACGCAGTATTTT. Translation: CASSNRQGGTDTQYF. The V call is TRBV4-1, the J call TRBJ2-3; 7 positions match TRBD1. Unmatched junction bases numbered 6, after V lost 5 bases and J lost 1 base. The CDR3 consists of 15 residues. Germline V lookup: CDR1 MGHRA, CDR2 YSYEKL.

The gene calls are TRBV7-2 and TRBJ2-5; tentative D call: TRBD2 (6 bases). Trimming took off 4 bases at V and 2 bases at J, with 14 bases between the two ends. Germline CDR1 SGHTA, CDR2 FQGNSA. The CDR3 covers 15 residues. The CDR3 DNA reads TGTGCCAGCAGCTCACTCGTCGGGGGTCAAGAGACCCAGTACTTC. Amino acid sequence: CASSSLVGGQETQYF.

V and J are TRBV30 and TRBJ1-4; 7 positions match TRBD1. V was pared by 5 bases and J by 4 bases, with 10 bases of the junction left unmatched. CDR1 is GTSNPN, CDR2 SVGIG, per germline (reference sequence). CDR3 length: 15 residues. CDR3 loop: CAWGTGTVHNEKLFF. The CDR3 bases are TGTGCCTGGGGGACCGGGACAGTTCATAATGAAAAACTGTTTTTT. Full variable domain (remainder filled in from reference TRBV30 and TRBJ1-4): SQTIHQWPATLVQPVGSPLSLECTVEGTSNPNLYWYRQAAGRGLQLLFYSVGIGQISSEVPQNLSASRPQDRQFILSSKKLLLSDSGFYLCAWGTGTVHNEKLFFGSGTQLSVL.

The genes are TRBV6-2 or TRBV6-3 and TRBJ1-5, with TRBD1 identical over 7 bases. The CDR3 contains 14 residues. Trimming cost V 6 bases and J 7 bases; bases outside gene matches: 9. Germline CDR1 MNHEY, CDR2 SVGEGT. The chain's CDR3 is CASSLTGKGQPQHF. DNA of the CDR3: TGTGCCAGCAGCCTGACAGGGAAGGGACAGCCCCAGCATTTT.

The gene calls are TRBV4-2 and TRBJ2-1; D is perhaps TRBD2 (5 bases). V was pared by 0 bases and J by 7 bases, with 7 bases between. CDR1 is LGHNA, CDR2 YNFKEQ, per germline. The CDR3 consists of 13 residues. For the CDR3, the DNA is TGTGCCAGCAGCCAAGAAACGGGGAATGAGCAGTTCTTC. Its translation: CASSQETGNEQFF.

The rearrangement uses TRBV6-6 and TRBJ1-5; a possible D gene is TRBD1 (5 bases). V lost 6 bases and J 4 bases, leaving 16 bases between the germline ends. The CDR3 runs 15 residues. CDR1 is MNHNY and CDR2 is SVGAGI in the germline V gene (reference sequence). Written as DNA, the CDR3 is TGTGCCAGCAGCCCTGGGCGGGGACTGAATCAGCCCCAGCATTTT. The encoded protein is CASSPGRGLNQPQHF.

The chain employs TRBV28 and TRBJ2-1, with TRBD2 matching 7 bases. The V segment lost 5 bases and the J segment 4 bases; nucleotides outside the gene matches: 11. The CDR3 contains 16 residues. Germline V CDR1 and CDR2: MDHEN, SYDVKM. The CDR3 region has the DNA TGTGCCAGCAGTCCGCTCGGCCTAGCGGAGTACAATGAGCAGTTCTTC. This encodes CASSPLGLAEYNEQFF. Using reference TRBV28 and TRBJ2-1 for the parts outside the CDR3, the full variable domain is DVKVTQSSRYLVKRTGEKVFLECVQDMDHENMFWYRQDPGLGLRLIYFSYDVKMKEKGDIPEGYSVSREKKERFSLILESASTNQTSMYLCASSPLGLAEYNEQFFGPGTRLTVL.

CDR3 loop: CASSYSSLAGIYEQYF. The CDR3 nucleotides are TGTGCCAGCAGTTACTCGAGTCTAGCGGGGATTTACGAGCAGTACTTC. V gene TRBV6-5 combines with J gene TRBJ2-7; TRBD2 agrees at 9 bases. CDR1 and CDR2 (germline): MNHEY, SVGAGI. V gave up 0 bases and J gave up 4 bases; unmatched junction bases: 7. The CDR3 contains 16 residues.

The chain combines TRBV12-3 or TRBV12-4 with TRBJ1-2; tentatively, D is TRBD1 (5 bases). CDR3 size: 13 residues. Trimming removed 6 bases at V and 8 bases at J, with 16 bases between. The CDR3 DNA follows: TGTGCCAGCAGCCTATGGGGGGGAGACGGCTACACCTTC. This encodes CASSLWGGDGYTF.

This clone is a singleton in its sample. The chain links TRBV7-6 to TRBJ2-3; TRBD1 is a possible D gene (6 bases). V lost 3 bases and J lost 2, with 18 bases in between. CDR3 length: 17 residues. The germline V gene encodes CDR1 SGHVS and CDR2 FNYEAQ. CDR3: CASSFRIDRLITDTQYF. CDR3 nucleotide sequence: TGTGCCAGCAGCTTCCGGATTGACAGGTTAATCACAGATACGCAGTATTTT.

The V and J genes are TRBV19 and TRBJ2-3; no definite D call. Trimming removed 2 bases at V and 2 bases at J, with 8 bases between. This CDR3 comprises 14 residues. Germline CDR1 is LNHDA and CDR2 is SQIVND (reference sequence). The CDR3 region has the DNA TGTGCCAGTAGTATATGGGCCTCCACAGATACGCAGTATTTT. Translated: CASSIWASTDTQYF. Drawing the rest from reference TRBV19 and TRBJ2-3, the complete variable domain is DGGITQSPKYLFRKEGQNVTLSCEQNLNHDAMYWYRQDPGQGLRLIYYSQIVNDFQKGDIAEGYSVSREKKESFPLTVTSAQKNPTAFYLCASSIWASTDTQYFGPGTRLTVL.

CDR3 loop: CATSSPSSGAGYGYTF. The CDR3 DNA reads as TGTGCCACCAGCAGTCCTTCGAGCGGGGCAGGCTATGGCTACACCTTC. The J gene is TRBJ1-2, the V gene TRBV15, with D perhaps matching TRBD1 (5 bases). Trimming took 3 bases from V and 4 from J, leaving 18 bases between them. The germline V gene encodes CDR1 LNHNV and CDR2 YYDKDF (reference sequence). The CDR3 covers 16 residues.

The V call is TRBV18, the J call TRBJ1-4, with TRBD1 matching over 7 bases. The V gene's germline CDR1 is KGHSH and CDR2 LQKENI. Germline trimming cut 4 bases from V and 10 bases from J; bases unmatched to any gene: 6. The CDR3 totals 13 residues. Written as DNA, the CDR3 is TGTGCCAGCTCACAATCACGACAGGGAAAACTGTTTTTT. Its protein is CASSQSRQGKLFF. The entire variable domain, with the rest obtained from reference TRBV18 and TRBJ1-4, is as follows: NAGVMQNPRHLVRRRGQEARLRCSPMKGHSHVYWYRQLPEEGLKFMVYLQKENIIDESGMPKERFSAEFPKEGPSILRIQQVVRGDSAAYFCASSQSRQGKLFFGSGTQLSVL.

This chain links TRBV6-1 with TRBJ2-3, with 9 bases identical to TRBD2. CDR3 length: 17 residues. The junction had 8 bases not matched to a gene; V was cut back by 2 bases and J by 2 bases. From germline, CDR1 is MNHNS and CDR2 SASEGT. CDR3 loop: CASSEFWAGGITDTQYF. Here the CDR3 DNA reads TGTGCCAGCAGTGAATTTTGGGCGGGGGGGATCACAGATACGCAGTATTTT.

This chain joins TRBV2 and TRBJ1-5, with D perhaps TRBD1 (5 bases). There are 16 residues in the CDR3. CDR1 and CDR2 from the germline V gene are SNHLY and FYNNEI. The V end lost 6 bases, the J end lost 0 bases, and 15 bases lay between the germline ends. The CDR3 spells CASRPGAGVSNQPQHF. CDR3 DNA: TGTGCCAGCAGGCCTGGGGCGGGAGTTAGCAATCAGCCCCAGCATTTT.

J is TRBJ1-5 and V is TRBV2; 10 nucleotides match TRBD1. CDR3 length: 15 amino acids. The V segment lost 6 bases and the J segment 4 bases; nucleotides outside the gene matches: 6. CDR1 and CDR2 (germline): SNHLY, FYNNEI. CDR3 nucleotides: TGTGCCAGCAGGGGGACAGGGGTCGGGAATCAGCCCCAGCATTTT. Residues: CASRGTGVGNQPQHF.